The 24 T cell receptor beta chains given below trace back to one sample, sequenced in a study of human T cells and chemical hapten exposure. TCRdb reprocessed the RACE reads with MiXCR, giving one entry per CDR3 protein. The table includes around 80,000 distinct CDR3 sequences, approximately 8% detected once. Specified time point: healthy volunteer bleed at 6 weeks. Someone pulled total RNA out of unfractionated whole blood. Sequencing input: whole blood. These receptors were taken from a male donor in good health. Some clones in this sample may be carry-over from other donors' samples.

The genes are TRBV6-2 or TRBV6-3 and TRBJ2-1, with D possibly TRBD2 on 6 matching bases. V lost 2 bases to trimming and J lost 4 bases, with 15 bases between them. CDR3 length equals 16 residues. Germline lookup yields CDR1 MNHEY and CDR2 SVGEGT. CDR3: CASSYPTGVGYNEQFF. In DNA form, the CDR3 reads TGTGCCAGCAGTTACCCTACGGGAGTGGGTTACAATGAGCAGTTCTTC.

This clonotype was seen more than once but under ten times. The chain combines TRBV7-2 with TRBJ2-7; D may match TRBD1 or TRBD2 (5 bases each). Trimming removed 0 bases at V and 5 bases at J, with 14 bases between. Germline CDR1 SGHTA, CDR2 FQGNSA. The CDR3 length is 15 residues. The CDR3 spells CASSLATTGRHEQYF. CDR3 bases: TGTGCCAGCAGCTTAGCGACTACAGGACGACACGAGCAGTACTTC. The variable domain in full, completed from reference TRBV7-2 and TRBJ2-7, reads GAGVSQSPSNKVTEKGKDVELRCDPISGHTALYWYRQSLGQGLEFLIYFQGNSAPDKSGLPSDRFSAERTGGSVSTLTIQRTQQEDSAVYLCASSLATTGRHEQYFGPGTRLTVT.

This clonotype was observed many times. The rearrangement uses TRBV5-4 and TRBJ2-7; D may be TRBD1 (6 bases). There are 14 residues in the CDR3. From germline, CDR1 is SGHNT and CDR2 YYREEE (reference sequence). V was cut by 3 bases and J by 2 bases, with 12 bases left in between. CDR3 protein: CASSSNRDPYEQYF. The DNA for the CDR3 is TGTGCCAGCAGCTCAAACAGGGATCCCTACGAGCAGTACTTC.

This clonotype was observed a handful of times. The chain uses TRBV12-3 or TRBV12-4 and TRBJ2-1; D is undetermined. Trimming removed 4 bases at V and 6 bases at J, with 1 base between. The CDR3 has 10 residues. CDR3 sequence: CASSSNEQFF. Here the CDR3 DNA reads TGTGCCAGCAGTTCCAATGAGCAGTTCTTC.

A few counts support this clonotype. The J gene is TRBJ1-2, the V gene TRBV19; 7 bases are shared with TRBD1. V was clipped by 6 bases and J by 4 bases; unmatched bases: 14. The CDR3 runs 16 residues. Germline CDR1 is LNHDA and CDR2 is SQIVND (reference sequence). The CDR3 region is CASRTTGAVARYGYTF. CDR3 nucleotide sequence: TGTGCCAGTAGAACTACAGGGGCAGTTGCGCGCTATGGCTACACCTTC. The full variable domain, completed using reference TRBV19 and TRBJ1-2, is DGGITQSPKYLFRKEGQNVTLSCEQNLNHDAMYWYRQDPGQGLRLIYYSQIVNDFQKGDIAEGYSVSREKKESFPLTVTSAQKNPTAFYLCASRTTGAVARYGYTFGSGTRLTVV.

This clonotype was detected ten times or more. The CDR3 bases are TGTGCCAGCAACTACAGGAACAATGAGCAGTTCTTC. It encodes CASNYRNNEQFF. The chain links TRBV5-6 to TRBJ2-1, with a weak D call TRBD1 (5 bases). The CDR3 loop spans 12 amino acids. Germline V gene lookup returns CDR1 SGHDT and CDR2 YYEEEE. Trimming removed 6 bases from V and 5 bases from J, with 9 bases in between.

This clonotype was counted at least ten times. This sequence joins TRBV20-1 and TRBJ2-7; 8 bases align to TRBD2. CDR3 length equals 15 residues. V trimming: 2 bases; J trimming: 6 bases; junction bases outside the gene matches: 12. Germline V gives CDR1 DFQATT, CDR2 SNEGSKA (reference sequence). The CDR3 spells CSARMLREGLSEQYF. The CDR3 bases are TGCAGTGCTAGAATGCTACGGGAGGGCCTTAGCGAGCAGTACTTC.

This clonotype came up a few times. The chain recombines TRBV3-1 with TRBJ2-7, with TRBD2 matching over 10 bases. Germline lookup yields CDR1 LGHDT and CDR2 YNNKEL (reference sequence). Germline trimming cut 4 bases from V and 2 bases from J; bases unmatched to any gene: 2. The CDR3 runs to 14 residues. The CDR3 region is CASSRSGRAYEQYF. The CDR3 DNA follows: TGTGCCAGCAGCCGAAGCGGGAGGGCCTACGAGCAGTACTTC.

This clonotype was observed at least ten times. The chain uses TRBV5-1 and TRBJ2-3; perhaps TRBD1 as D (6 bases). The V end was cut by 0 bases, the J end by 0 bases, with 8 bases between. There are 15 residues in the CDR3. Germline values: CDR1 SGHRS, CDR2 YFSETQ. CDR3 nucleotides: TGCGCCAGCAGCTTGGACAGGGCCAGCACAGATACGCAGTATTTT. Its protein is CASSLDRASTDTQYF.

This clonotype has only a few counts. The chain carries TRBV9 and TRBJ2-3; TRBD2 matches at 7 bases. The CDR3 length is 16 residues. V lost 0 bases to trimming and J lost 6 bases; unmatched junction nucleotides: 10. CDR1 and CDR2 (germline): SGDLS, YYNGEE. CDR3 region: CASSVVGTNILDTQYF. In DNA form, the CDR3 reads TGTGCCAGCAGCGTAGTCGGGACTAATATTTTGGATACGCAGTATTTT. Variable domain in full (rest from reference TRBV9 and TRBJ2-3): DSGVTQTPKHLITATGQRVTLRCSPRSGDLSVYWYQQSLDQGLQFLIQYYNGEERAKGNILERFSAQQFPDLHSELNLSSLELGDSALYFCASSVVGTNILDTQYFGPGTRLTVL.

The chain links TRBV4-3 to TRBJ2-1; D not certain. V lost 1 base and J lost 4, with 5 bases in between. The CDR3 is 13 residues long. The germline V gene has CDR1 LGHNA and CDR2 YSLEER. CDR3 DNA: TGCGCCAGCAGCCAAGTACAGTACAATGAGCAGTTCTTC. This sequence encodes CASSQVQYNEQFF.

The V gene is TRBV5-1, the J gene TRBJ2-3; no firm D call. This CDR3 contains 15 residues. Trimming took off 5 bases at V and 2 bases at J, with 15 bases between the two ends. Germline V gene sequence: CDR1 SGHRS, CDR2 YFSETQ. Here the CDR3 DNA reads TGCGCCAGCAGTCCAGCCAGCCATCCCACAGATACGCAGTATTTT. It encodes CASSPASHPTDTQYF.

This clonotype was seen more than once but under ten times. V usage is TRBV3-1 and J usage is TRBJ2-1; TRBD2 might be the D (7 bases). V dropped 1 base and J dropped 5 bases, with 15 bases sitting between them. Germline lookup yields CDR1 LGHDT and CDR2 YNNKEL (reference sequence). This CDR3 is built from 16 residues. The CDR3 DNA reads as TGTGCCAGCAGCCAAGCGAGGGGGGAGGGCCACAATGAGCAGTTCTTC. Protein: CASSQARGEGHNEQFF.

The genes are TRBV19 and TRBJ1-5, with D perhaps TRBD1 (5 bases). Trimming shortened V by 7 bases and J by 5 bases, and 18 bases separated the two germline ends. The CDR3 has 15 amino acids. The germline gives CDR1 LNHDA, CDR2 SQIVND (reference sequence). Written as DNA, the CDR3 is TGTGCCAGTACCCCAGTTGGGGGAGCAGATCAGCCCCAGCATTTT. It yields the protein CASTPVGGADQPQHF.

The chain recombines TRBV5-1 with TRBJ2-5, with 14 bases matching TRBD2. V gave up 4 bases and J gave up 5 bases; unmatched junction bases: 7. Germline values: CDR1 SGHRS, CDR2 YFSETQ. This CDR3 is 16 amino acids long. The CDR3 here is CASSKEGTSGGETQYF. Here the CDR3 DNA reads TGCGCCAGCAGCAAGGAAGGGACTAGCGGGGGCGAGACCCAGTACTTC.

This chain uses TRBV4-1 with TRBJ2-1; TRBD2 agrees at 8 bases. Per germline, CDR1 MGHRA and CDR2 YSYEKL. This CDR3 has 13 amino acids. Trimming took 7 bases from V and 6 from J; bases not matched to a gene: 5. The CDR3 reads CASTAGGLNEQFF. In DNA, the CDR3 is TGCGCCAGCACTGCGGGAGGCCTCAATGAGCAGTTCTTC.

This clonotype has more than one count but fewer than ten. This chain links TRBV15 with TRBJ1-1, with TRBD1 identical over 7 bases. The CDR3 is made up of 13 amino acids. CDR1 and CDR2 from the germline V gene are LNHNV and YYDKDF (reference sequence). With V trimmed by 5 bases and J by 4 bases, 4 bases remained unmatched. Here the CDR3 reads CATSRRGPTEAFF. The CDR3 nucleotides are TGTGCCACCAGCCGGAGGGGGCCCACTGAAGCTTTCTTT. Full variable domain (remainder filled in from reference TRBV15 and TRBJ1-1): DAMVIQNPRYQVTQFGKPVTLSCSQTLNHNVMYWYQQKSSQAPKLLFHYYDKDFNNEADTPDNFQSRRPNTSFCFLDIRSPGLGDTAMYLCATSRRGPTEAFFGQGTRLTVV.

This clonotype was observed a handful of times. The rearrangement joins TRBV20-1 to TRBJ1-5, with a tentative D call TRBD1 (5 bases). Trimming removed 0 bases at V and 4 bases at J, with 10 bases between. The CDR3 length is 14 residues. Germline CDR1 is DFQATT and CDR2 is SNEGSKA (reference sequence). The CDR3 loop is CSAREGQPNQPQHF. The CDR3 DNA reads as TGCAGTGCTAGAGAGGGGCAGCCAAATCAGCCCCAGCATTTT.

This sequence joins TRBV27 and TRBJ2-7; a weak D match, TRBD2 (6 bases). The CDR3 runs to 15 residues. Germline V gene lookup returns CDR1 MNHEY and CDR2 SMNVEV (reference sequence). V lost 3 bases and J lost 5, with 17 bases in between. DNA for the CDR3: TGTGCCAGCAGTTTCGCTGGCGGGGAGGAAAACGAGCAGTACTTC. It translates to CASSFAGGEENEQYF.

The V call is TRBV6-4, the J call TRBJ2-3; perhaps TRBD2 as D (5 bases). The CDR3 loop spans 14 amino acids. The germline V and J ends were trimmed by 2 bases and 2 bases, with 8 bases remaining between them. Germline loops: CDR1 MRHNA, CDR2 SNTAGT. Here the CDR3 reads CASSDVLATDTQYF. The CDR3 nucleotides are TGTGCCAGCAGTGACGTCCTAGCCACAGATACGCAGTATTTT.

This clonotype was detected only a few times. The chain links TRBV27 to TRBJ2-7; D might be TRBD1 (6 bases). The length of the CDR3 is 11 residues. The V gene's germline CDR1 is MNHEY and CDR2 SMNVEV (reference sequence). Trimming shortened V by 6 bases and J by 5 bases, and 8 bases separated the two germline ends. The CDR3 sequence: CASRQGHEQYF. The CDR3 region has the DNA TGTGCCAGCAGACAGGGACACGAGCAGTACTTC.

The sample holds a few counts of this clonotype. V usage is TRBV5-5 and J usage is TRBJ1-2, with TRBD1 matching 10 bases. The length of the CDR3 is 15 residues. Looked up from germline, CDR1 is SGHKS and CDR2 is YYEKEE (reference sequence). J lost 4 bases, V lost 1 base, and 4 bases had no gene match. CDR3 loop: CASSLRQGALYGYTF. The CDR3 bases are TGTGCCAGCAGCTTGAGACAGGGGGCCCTCTATGGCTACACCTTC.

V and J are TRBV12-3 or TRBV12-4 and TRBJ2-5; D assignment may be TRBD1 or TRBD2 (5 bases each). Deletions cut 8 bases from V and 7 bases from J, with 20 bases between. This CDR3 has 14 amino acids. CDR3 nucleotides: TGTGCCAGCGGTCCCCGGGACCACCGGGGGACCCAGTACTTC. It yields the protein CASGPRDHRGTQYF.

This clonotype has only a few counts. The chain joins TRBV6-5 to TRBJ2-5; no firm D call. Trimming pared 6 bases from V and 5 bases from J, leaving 16 bases between. Looked up from germline, CDR1 is MNHEY and CDR2 is SVGAGI. The CDR3 loop spans 14 amino acids. The CDR3 DNA reads TGTGCCAGCAGCTCCTTTGTGGGTGGGGAGACCCAGTACTTC. Protein: CASSSFVGGETQYF.